This is a list of T cell receptor beta chains from one sample in a study of graft-versus-host responses after intestinal transplantation. Their cognate antigens are unknown. Profiled with immunoSEQ multiplex PCR; TCRdb holds only in-frame clones, not every one. The sample consists of just over 70,000 clones, over 75% of them appearing once. The sample was unstimulated CD4+ T cells sorted from spleen or lymph node cells, taken before transplant. The receptors derive from a human donor who was the organ donor for an intestinal transplant. Both conserved end residues are part of each CDR3. The order of the fields is D gene, V gene, CDR3 protein. A D gene is named only where the DNA matches it firmly.

D: -; V: TRBV11-3; CDR3: CASSVGGDASEQFF
D: -; V: TRBV6-5; CDR3: CATLTTGYYGYTF
D: -; V: TRBV5-1; CDR3: CASSLGQGSYNEQFF
D: -; V: TRBV5-6; CDR3: CASSSPEKQGVLLKNIQYF
D: -; V: TRBV15; CDR3: CATSRDGRGVGSPLHF
D: TRBD1; V: TRBV27; CDR3: CASSFIQGQGSFNEQFF
D: -; V: TRBV18; CDR3: CASSLHGNTGELFF
D: TRBD1; V: TRBV6-5; CDR3: CASSRRQGRYGYTF
D: TRBD1; V: TRBV2; CDR3: CASSVRDRGATEAFF
D: TRBD1; V: TRBV27; CDR3: CASTSLGGTGATDTQYF
D: TRBD2; V: TRBV2; CDR3: CASRLESGGQETQYF
D: TRBD2; V: TRBV5-1; CDR3: CASSLQAGYNEQFF
D: TRBD2; V: TRBV28; CDR3: CASSMGGMEDIQYF
D: TRBD1; V: TRBV6-4; CDR3: CASRNTGTGDSPLHF
D: -; V: TRBV7-9; CDR3: CASSLVGEAKNIQYF
D: TRBD1; V: TRBV6-5; CDR3: CASSSGGRGSPLHF
D: -; V: TRBV6-1; CDR3: CASIRQETQYF
D: -; V: TRBV28; CDR3: CASSLRELGGEETQYF
D: -; V: TRBV6-5; CDR3: CASGGPRNTEAFF
D: -; V: TRBV7-8; CDR3: CASSPTGGNTIYF
D: -; V: TRBV5-4; CDR3: CASSLTRQNTEAFF
D: TRBD2; V: TRBV5-6; CDR3: CASSPSGSGISETQYF
D: -; V: TRBV6-1; CDR3: CASSEVGQNEQFF
D: TRBD1; V: TRBV6-4; CDR3: CASSRTGINYGYTF
D: -; V: TRBV19; CDR3: CASSTPGSGANVLTF
D: TRBD1; V: TRBV5-1; CDR3: CASSFRSRDRGNTEAFF
D: TRBD1; V: TRBV9; CDR3: CASSVGAGGYGGKNSPLHF
D: -; V: TRBV5-4; CDR3: CASSLRGSYNEQFF
D: TRBD1; V: TRBV6-6; CDR3: CASSYTDRGRGYGYTF
D: TRBD2; V: TRBV6-5; CDR3: CASRIWDYPINEQFF
D: TRBD1; V: TRBV10-3; CDR3: CAISGTGYGYTF
D: -; V: TRBV2; CDR3: CASSEARMNTGELFF
D: -; V: TRBV27; CDR3: CASPSPGGGYTF
D: TRBD1; V: TRBV27; CDR3: CATRADRVNTGELFF
D: -; V: TRBV10-3; CDR3: CAISESPPERQPQHF
D: -; V: TRBV4-3; CDR3: CASSQGLETNYGYTF
D: -; V: TRBV11-2; CDR3: CASSLIRGSGNTIYF
D: TRBD1; V: TRBV28; CDR3: CASSLTQGAGKTEAFF
D: -; V: TRBV4-2; CDR3: CASSQFRGANTEAFF
D: TRBD1; V: TRBV30; CDR3: CAWSVTGGDTGELFF
D: TRBD1; V: TRBV6-1; CDR3: CAGQQGVSGYTF
D: -; V: TRBV5-1; CDR3: CASSADRNTEAFF
D: TRBD2; V: TRBV7-2; CDR3: CASSSSGGALNEQFF
D: -; V: TRBV20-1; CDR3: CSAAVQETQYF
D: TRBD2; V: TRBV4-2; CDR3: CASSRGLAGGPYNEQFF
D: -; V: TRBV5-6; CDR3: CASRRNNYGYTF
D: TRBD1; V: TRBV28; CDR3: CASSLDRGETQYF
D: TRBD1; V: TRBV18; CDR3: CASSPLGQANTGELFF
D: -; V: TRBV6-5; CDR3: CALRDRGTGELFF